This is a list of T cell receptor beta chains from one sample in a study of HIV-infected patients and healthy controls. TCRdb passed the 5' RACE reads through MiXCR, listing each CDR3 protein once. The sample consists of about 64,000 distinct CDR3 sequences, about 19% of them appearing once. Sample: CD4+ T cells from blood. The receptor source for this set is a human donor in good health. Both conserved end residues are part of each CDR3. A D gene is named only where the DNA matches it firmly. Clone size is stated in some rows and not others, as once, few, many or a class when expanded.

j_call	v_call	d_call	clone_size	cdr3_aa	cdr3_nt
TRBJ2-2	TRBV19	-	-	CASSIFSVGGDARELFF	TGTGCCAGTAGTATATTTTCGGTGGGGGGCGACGCCCGAGAGCTGTTTTTT
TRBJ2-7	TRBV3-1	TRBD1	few	CASSPDRYEQYF	TGTGCCAGCAGCCCGGACAGGTACGAGCAGTACTTC
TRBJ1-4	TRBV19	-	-	CASSADYGGGNEKLFF	TGTGCCAGTAGTGCCGACTACGGTGGGGGAAATGAAAAACTGTTTTTT
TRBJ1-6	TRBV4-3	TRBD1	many	CASSQNTGGSPLHF	TGCGCCAGCAGCCAGAATACAGGGGGGTCACCCCTCCACTTT
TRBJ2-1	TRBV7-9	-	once	CASSFGTSYNEQFF	TGTGCCAGCAGCTTTGGGACGTCCTACAATGAGCAGTTCTTC
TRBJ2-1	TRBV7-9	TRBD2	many	CASSLTGTSNYNEQFF	TGTGCCAGCAGCCTAACCGGGACTAGCAACTACAATGAGCAGTTCTTC
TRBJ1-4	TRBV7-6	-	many	CASSLGVDSNEKLFF	TGTGCCAGCAGCTTAGGGGTTGACTCTAATGAAAAACTGTTTTTT
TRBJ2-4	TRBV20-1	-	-	CSARGLAKNIQYF	TGCAGTGCTAGAGGACTAGCCAAAAACATTCAGTACTTC
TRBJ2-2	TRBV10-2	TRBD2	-	CASRAGGKNTGELFF	TGCGCCAGCAGAGCGGGGGGGAAGAACACCGGGGAGCTGTTTTTT
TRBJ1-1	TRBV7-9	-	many	CASSSSDRQFNTEAFF	TGTGCCAGCAGCTCCTCGGATAGACAGTTCAACACTGAAGCTTTCTTT
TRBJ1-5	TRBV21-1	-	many	CASSKDSNQPQHF	TGTGCCAGCAGCAAAGACAGCAATCAGCCCCAGCATTTT
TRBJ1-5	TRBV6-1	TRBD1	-	CASSEGGYRGPGNQPQHF	TGTGCCAGCAGTGAAGGGGGATACAGGGGGCCCGGCAATCAGCCCCAGCATTTT
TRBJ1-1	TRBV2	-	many	CASSDPGVEAFF	TGTGCCAGCAGTGACCCGGGAGTTGAAGCTTTCTTT
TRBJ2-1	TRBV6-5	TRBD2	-	CASAGTSGGAGSYNEQFF	TGTGCCAGCGCCGGGACTAGCGGGGGGGCCGGCTCCTACAATGAGCAGTTCTTC
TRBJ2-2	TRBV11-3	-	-	CASSQGGGTGELFF	TGTGCCAGCAGCCAAGGAGGGGGCACCGGGGAGCTGTTTTTT
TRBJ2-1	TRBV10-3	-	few	CAISERNSGDGNEQFF	TGTGCCATCAGTGAGCGTAATAGCGGAGACGGCAATGAGCAGTTCTTC
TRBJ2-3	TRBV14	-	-	CASSQDPQTFTDTQYF	TGTGCCAGCAGCCAAGATCCCCAGACCTTTACAGATACGCAGTATTTT
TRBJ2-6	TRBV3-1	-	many	CASSQYSSGANVLTF	TGTGCCAGCAGCCAGTACAGCTCTGGGGCCAACGTCCTGACTTTC
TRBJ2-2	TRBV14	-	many	CASSQLGQNTGELFF	TGTGCCAGCAGCCAACTTGGACAAAACACCGGGGAGCTGTTTTTT
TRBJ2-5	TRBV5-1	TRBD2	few	CASSTGTSAYLKETQYF	TGCGCCAGCAGCACCGGGACTAGCGCCTACTTGAAAGAGACCCAGTACTTC
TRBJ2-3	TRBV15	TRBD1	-	CATSDGQGEVDTQYF	TGTGCCACCAGCGACGGACAGGGTGAAGTAGATACGCAGTATTTT
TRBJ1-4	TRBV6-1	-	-	CASSRANEKLFF	TGTGCCAGCAGTCGGGCTAATGAAAAACTGTTTTTT
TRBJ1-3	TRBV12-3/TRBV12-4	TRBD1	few	CASSPTGVAGNTIYF	TGTGCCAGCAGTCCGACAGGGGTAGCGGGAAACACCATATATTTT
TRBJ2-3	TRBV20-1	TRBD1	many	CSARGRDRGNPDTQYF	TGCAGTGCTAGAGGCAGGGACAGGGGAAATCCAGATACGCAGTATTTT
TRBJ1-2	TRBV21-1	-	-	CASSTPRTRGNYGYTF	TGTGCCAGCAGCACTCCGCGGACAAGGGGGAACTATGGCTACACCTTC
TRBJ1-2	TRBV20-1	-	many	CSASATGFYGYTF	TGCAGTGCTAGCGCTACAGGTTTCTATGGCTACACCTTC
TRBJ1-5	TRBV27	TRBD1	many	CASRVQGDSNQPQHF	TGTGCCAGCAGAGTACAGGGGGATAGCAATCAGCCCCAGCATTTT
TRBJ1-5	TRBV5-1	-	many	CASSLVAGSTPQHF	TGCGCCAGCAGCTTGGTTGCGGGGTCGACGCCCCAGCATTTT
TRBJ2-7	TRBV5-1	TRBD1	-	CASSLAGTEGEQYF	TGCGCCAGCAGCTTGGCCGGGACAGAAGGGGAGCAGTACTTC
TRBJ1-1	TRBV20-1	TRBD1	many	CSASDRAGAFF	TGCAGTGCTAGCGACAGGGCGGGAGCTTTCTTT
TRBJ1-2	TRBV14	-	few	CASSQRRDNYGYTF	TGTGCCAGCAGTCAACGTAGGGACAACTATGGCTACACCTTC
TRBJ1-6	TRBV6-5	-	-	CASGDDTPLHF	TGTGCCAGCGGCGATGATACACCCCTCCACTTT
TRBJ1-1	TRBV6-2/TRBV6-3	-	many	CASSYSAGWTTEAFF	TGTGCCAGCAGTTACTCGGCAGGATGGACCACTGAAGCTTTCTTT
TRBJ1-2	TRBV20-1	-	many	CSSSLGAANYGYTF	TGCAGTTCATCACTCGGGGCGGCTAACTATGGCTACACCTTC
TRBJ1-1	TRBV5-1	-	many	CASRPEVGARRAFF	TGCGCCAGCAGGCCCGAGGTGGGGGCCCGTAGGGCTTTCTTT